What follows describes a single TCR beta chain. Clones were read by immunoSEQ multiplex PCR, and TCRdb kept only the in-frame ones, dropping some. The sample records around 65,000 clones, about 92% being singletons. This specimen comes from a study of T cell changes during pregnancy in multiple sclerosis. Germline lookup yields CDR1 MDHEN and CDR2 SYDVKM. V shed 7 bases, J shed 5 bases, and the junction held 6 bases outside the gene matches. CDR3 size: 14 residues. The sequencing used peripheral blood, collected in the second trimester of pregnancy. The V and J genes are TRBV28 and TRBJ1-5, with 9 nucleotides matching TRBD1. This clonotype was obtained from a female donor in good health, enrolled as a control in a pregnancy study. This chain's CDR3 is CASTSGTGYQPQHF. The CDR3 coding sequence is TGTGCCAGCACCTCCGGGACAGGGTATCAGCCCCAGCATTTT.